This T cell receptor beta chain emerged from a study of shared clonotypes between healthy human individuals (dated by TCRdb to about 2020). Regarding the research as a whole: A few men and a couple of women, aged 18 to 49 years, made up the cohort. Per donor, leukapheresis produced somewhere between about 0.9 and 9.5 billion PBMCs. The study deeply sequenced blood TCR repertoires of several healthy adults to estimate repertoire size and the extent of clonotype sharing between individuals. Libraries were prepared and TCR repertoires were sequenced by different laboratories using diverse techniques, in order to increase sequencing depth and limit assay-specific biases. For each donor, three plates each were used for CD4 naive and CD4 memory, two plates were used for CD8 naive, and one plate was used for CD8 memory. The study at large found these results: Across several donors, approximately 5% of naive CD4, over 3% of naive CD8, 2.3% of memory CD4, and roughly 0.4% of memory CD8 clonotypes were shared. Sampling was restricted to blood, and TCR repertoires in tissues likely differ from the TCR repertoires found in blood. Based on pairwise subsampling, the degree of clonotype sharing among donors was expected to be affected by sequencing depth. Naive subsets generally had larger estimated clonotype richness than memory subsets. Higher generation probabilities were observed for clonotypes shared by all four sorted-subset donors than for non-shared clonotypes. The small number of donors limited the genetic and exposure-history diversity represented. Incomplete sequencing was indicated by rarefaction of sorted-subset datasets, despite the large sequencing depth.

CDR1 and CDR2 are drawn from the germline V gene (reference sequence): SEHNR, FQNEAQ. From the cysteine up to the phenylalanine, the CDR3 has a length of 11 residues. Just CDR3 DNA is preserved here, 33 bases in frame from base 1. The germline ends are 8 bases apart after V is trimmed by 5 bases and J by 7 bases. The donors were healthy, HIV-negative adults who had no recently reported acute infections or vaccinations. Every donor was a Caucasian adult living in Nashville, Tennessee, USA. CD8 memory samples consisted of magnetically selected CD45RO+ cells combined with CCR7-negative CD45RA+ effector memory (TemRA) cells. Blood was obtained by leukapheresis, after which PBMCs were separated by Ficoll-Histopaque density gradient centrifugation and cryopreserved in liquid nitrogen vapor phase. Analytical flow cytometry was used to check the purity and quantity of every magnetically sorted T cell population. Genomic DNA was isolated from every sorted fraction and measured by UV absorbance on a Nanodrop 2000c.

Remarks on this clone: Its recognized antigen is unknown. Nothing much larger sits one base from this clone, and base qualities are not available.

Using the deep immunoSEQ assay, multiplex PCR amplified TCR CDR3 regions from genomic DNA. Genomic DNA extracted from each cell subset was distributed evenly over all wells of several immunoSEQ 96-well plates, and each plate served as one replicate. For sorted subsets, approximately 210 ng genomic DNA, equal to tens of thousands of T cell genomes, was loaded into each replicate PCR. The purified libraries were quantified using a Qubit 3.0 fluorometer, sized with a Bioanalyzer 2100, and then quantified again using the KAPA Library Quantification kit. Every immunoSEQ 96-well plate was sequenced on a separate single-read 150-cycle Illumina NextSeq 550 flow cell. The paper's processing steps were these. Because only junctional sequences without quality scores were contained in the immunoSEQ output, filtering matching that applied to full-length reads could not be performed. To assign V/J genes and CDR3, sequences were annotated against IMGT germline references using PyIR, a Python wrapper for IgBLAST v1.9. Reads were removed for weak V/J assignments (E-value above 1e-6), missing CDR3, stop codons, out-of-frame junctions, or ambiguous translated residues. V3J clonotypes were defined as sequences sharing the same inferred V gene, J gene, and CDR3 amino acid sequence. Percentage overlap between repertoires was calculated by dividing the number of shared unique clonotypes by the size of the smaller repertoire. Repertoire richness was assessed with RTK rarefaction, the Chao1 estimator, and Recon v2.1 estimates of unobserved clonotypes. Generation probabilities for all TCRbeta clonotypes obtained by the gDNA method from a handful of donors were computed using OLGA. TCRdb stores this immuneACCESS table with in-frame sequences only. Part of the clones is absent; in the studies checked, under half of the shortfall reflects unresolved V genes, and no reason is known for the rest. D and trimming come from the DNA, and the V and J calls and clone size come from that table. For this sample the table gives about 330,000 clones, of which around nine tenths were detected only once. The top ten constitute 15% to 20% of the sample.

The source of this sequence is a young man in good health. This sequence uses TRBV7-9 and TRBJ2-5, with the D gene not clear enough to name. The sequenced sample consisted of memory CD8+ T cells sorted from blood. The label giving this sample's cell subset or site can be read as: CD45RO+ cells pooled with CCR7-negative TemRA cells. The CDR3 region reads CASSPQLTQYF. The DNA sequence reads TGTGCCAGCAGCCCGCAGTTGACCCAGTACTTC.